A single sample gave rise to the 27 T cell receptor beta chains below, sequenced in a study of blood T cell repertoires in COVID-19. Assay: immunoSEQ multiplex PCR; the TCRdb copy retains only in-frame clones and omits some. The table lists around 140,000 clones, 80% to 85% of them singletons. Sequenced input: peripheral blood. The origin of the receptors is a human donor in a cohort sampled during active COVID-19.

The chain couples TRBV19 to TRBJ1-2; 7 bases agree with TRBD1. Germline loops: CDR1 LNHDA, CDR2 SQIVND (reference sequence). This CDR3 comprises 15 residues. The ends lost 4 bases at V and 2 bases at J; junction bases unmatched: 7. The CDR3 spells CASSTWDRINYGYTF. For the CDR3, the DNA is TGTGCCAGTAGTACCTGGGACAGAATCAACTATGGCTACACCTTC.

As concerns this clone: Other DNA variants within this sample encode the same CDR3. As DNA, the CDR3 is TGCGCCAGCAGCCTGGTGGCGGGAGGGAACTACGAGCAGTACTTC. Translated, it gives CASSLVAGGNYEQYF. V and J are TRBV5-1 and TRBJ2-7; TRBD2 matches 9 bases. The CDR3 is 15 amino acids. Germline CDR1 SGHRS, CDR2 YFSETQ. Trimming removed 4 bases from V and 3 bases from J; junction bases left unmatched: 8.

The rearrangement joins TRBV24-1 to TRBJ2-2; 7 nucleotides agree with TRBD1. CDR1 is KGHDR, CDR2 SFDVKD, per germline. This CDR3 contains 16 residues. V was pared by 1 base and J by 3 bases, with 4 bases of the junction left unmatched. The chain's CDR3 is CATSDFKGAYTGELFF. The CDR3 DNA reads as TGTGCCACCAGTGATTTTAAGGGGGCTTACACCGGGGAGCTGTTTTTT.

The rearrangement joins TRBV6-1 to TRBJ1-2; weak D call: TRBD1 (6 bases). The CDR3 is made up of 16 amino acids. Trimming shortened V by 0 bases and J by 5 bases, and 16 bases separated the two germline ends. CDR1 is MNHNS, CDR2 SASEGT, per germline. The CDR3 loop reads CASSEAGDTPIYGYTF. The CDR3 nucleotides are TGTGCCAGCAGTGAAGCCGGGGACACACCCATTTATGGCTACACCTTC.

The rearrangement links TRBV6-2 or TRBV6-3 to TRBJ2-4; perhaps TRBD1 as D (6 bases). The CDR3 has 16 residues. V was shortened by 2 bases and J by 0 bases, with 11 bases between the two germline ends. The V gene's germline CDR1 is MNHEY and CDR2 SVGEGT. This chain's CDR3 is CASSYGGLIAKNIQYF. Written as DNA, the CDR3 is TGTGCCAGCAGTTACGGGGGCCTAATAGCCAAAAACATTCAGTACTTC.

This chain joins TRBV28 and TRBJ2-4; D possibly corresponds to TRBD1 (5 bases). V was shortened by 5 bases and J by 5 bases, with 19 bases between the two germline ends. The CDR3 runs to 16 residues. The V gene's germline CDR1 is MDHEN and CDR2 SYDVKM. The CDR3 spells CASSPLPARGQNIQYF. CDR3 DNA sequence: TGTGCCAGCAGTCCCCTCCCCGCTAGGGGCCAAAACATTCAGTACTTC.

The chain links TRBV4-3 to TRBJ2-7, with a weak D call TRBD2 (6 bases). Germline V gene lookup returns CDR1 LGHNA and CDR2 YSLEER. The CDR3 runs 16 residues. With 1 base removed from V and 3 bases from J, the gap between germline ends came to 16 bases. The CDR3 loop reads CASSQVVGQGGYEQYF. In DNA, the CDR3 is TGCGCCAGCAGCCAAGTTGTAGGGCAGGGAGGCTACGAGCAGTACTTC.

The J gene is TRBJ2-7, the V gene TRBV6-6, with D possibly TRBD1 on 6 matching bases. Germline CDR1 MNHNY, CDR2 SVGAGI (reference sequence). The CDR3 has 13 amino acids. Between the trimmed V and J ends, which lost 2 bases and 7 bases, there was a span of 12 bases. The CDR3 region has the DNA TGTGCCAGCAGTTACCCCAGTAGGGGGGAGCAGTACTTC. This encodes CASSYPSRGEQYF.

The chain joins TRBV7-9 to TRBJ1-5, with 7 bases fitting TRBD1. Unmatched junction bases numbered 8, after V lost 5 bases and J lost 4 bases. The CDR3 is 15 residues long. Germline V CDR1 and CDR2: SEHNR, FQNEAQ (reference sequence). In DNA, the CDR3 is TGTGCCAGCAGCCGGGAGGGGGCTGGTAATCAGCCCCAGCATTTT. Protein: CASSREGAGNQPQHF.

The chain's CDR3 is CASSLTGMVGNTIYF. CDR3 in DNA: TGTGCCAGCAGCTTAACAGGGATGGTTGGAAACACCATATATTTT. This chain joins TRBV7-2 and TRBJ1-3; maybe TRBD1 (6 bases). V was pared by 2 bases and J by 3 bases, with 11 bases between. The CDR3 consists of 15 residues. Germline-derived CDR1 and CDR2 are SGHTA and FQGNSA.

Concerning this clone itself: Other nucleotide sequences in the sample specify the same CDR3. V and J are TRBV28 and TRBJ1-5, with a tentative D call TRBD1 (5 bases). Looked up from germline, CDR1 is MDHEN and CDR2 is SYDVKM. This CDR3 is 14 amino acids long. V was shortened by 3 bases and J by 3 bases, with 9 bases between the two germline ends. The CDR3: CASSFHRSNQPQHF. The CDR3, as DNA: TGTGCCAGCAGTTTCCACAGGTCCAATCAGCCCCAGCATTTT.

J is TRBJ2-1 and V is TRBV5-1; 7 nucleotides align to TRBD2. The germline gives CDR1 SGHRS, CDR2 YFSETQ. Losses at the gene ends were 0 bases for V and 9 bases for J; bases not matched to a gene: 6. The CDR3 runs to 14 residues. Written as DNA, the CDR3 is TGCGCCAGCAGCTTGGGGACTAGGGATGGTGAGCAGTTCTTC. Amino acid sequence: CASSLGTRDGEQFF.

This chain connects TRBV6-5 to TRBJ2-4; possible D gene TRBD1, 5 bases. This CDR3 has 13 amino acids. Germline V lookup: CDR1 MNHEY, CDR2 SVGAGI. V was shortened by 0 bases and J by 7 bases, with 7 bases between the two germline ends. The CDR3 bases are TGTGCCAGCAGTTACTCCGACAGTAACATTCAGTACTTC. Its translation: CASSYSDSNIQYF.

This rearrangement joins TRBV9 to TRBJ2-7, with a possible D match to TRBD1 (5 bases). Germline-derived CDR1 and CDR2 are SGDLS and YYNGEE. V lost 2 bases, J lost 6 bases, and 12 bases lay in between. This CDR3 comprises 13 residues. The DNA of the CDR3 is TGTGCCAGCAGCGTTACCCAGGGAAGCGAGCAGTACTTC. Translation gives CASSVTQGSEQYF.

The CDR3 DNA reads as TGCAGCGTTGTGGAGGGGGCGGAATATGGCTACACCTTC. As protein: CSVVEGAEYGYTF. V gene TRBV29-1 combines with J gene TRBJ1-2; 7 bases fit TRBD1. Looked up from germline, CDR1 is SQVTM and CDR2 is ANQGSEA. This CDR3 is 13 amino acids long. V dropped 4 bases and J dropped 5; count of bases not matched to a gene: 7.

CDR3 protein: CAIKTGDNEKLFF. In DNA form, the CDR3 reads TGTGCCATCAAGACAGGGGATAATGAAAAACTGTTTTTT. The chain combines TRBV28 with TRBJ1-4; 8 bases match TRBD1. The V and J ends lost 10 bases and 4 bases, in that order; junction bases with no gene match: 5. The CDR3 has 13 residues. In germline, CDR1 is MDHEN, CDR2 SYDVKM.

This chain links TRBV2 with TRBJ2-7; 8 positions match TRBD1. The V segment lost 4 bases and the J segment 2 bases; nucleotides outside the gene matches: 7. This CDR3 contains 15 residues. Germline CDR1 reads SNHLY; CDR2 reads FYNNEI. The chain's CDR3 is CASSVTGTGTYEQYF. As DNA, the CDR3 is TGTGCCAGCAGTGTAACCGGGACAGGAACCTACGAGCAGTACTTC.

In its sample, this clone was seen once. The V and J genes are TRBV28 and TRBJ2-5; possible D gene TRBD2, 6 bases. Germline V gene sequence: CDR1 MDHEN, CDR2 SYDVKM. The CDR3 loop spans 13 amino acids. Trimming shortened V by 8 bases and J by 5 bases, and 15 bases separated the two germline ends. The CDR3: CASPPPGEETQYF. In DNA form, the CDR3 reads TGTGCCAGCCCACCGCCGGGGGAGGAGACCCAGTACTTC.

This clone was detected only once. The gene calls are TRBV28 and TRBJ2-7, with 9 bases matching TRBD2. Trimming cost V 5 bases and J 3 bases; bases outside gene matches: 14. The CDR3 extends over 17 amino acids. CDR1 MDHEN and CDR2 SYDVKM come from the germline V gene. The CDR3 DNA sequence: TGTGCCAGCAGTACCCCTTTGATGGTAGCGGGAGACTACGAGCAGTACTTC. Its translation: CASSTPLMVAGDYEQYF.

The chain joins TRBV19 to TRBJ2-1, with 9 bases that match TRBD1. There are 18 residues in the CDR3. With V trimmed by 0 bases and J by 8 bases, 14 bases remained unmatched. Germline CDR1 LNHDA, CDR2 SQIVND (reference sequence). The CDR3 protein is CASSIDAAGTGKGDEQFF. CDR3 bases: TGTGCCAGTAGTATAGATGCCGCCGGGACAGGGAAAGGGGATGAGCAGTTCTTC.

The chain couples TRBV4-2 to TRBJ1-2, with D uncertain. The CDR3 contains 16 residues. Trimming left V 0 bases short and J 0 bases short, with 11 bases between. CDR1 is LGHNA and CDR2 is YNFKEQ in the germline V gene. This chain's CDR3 is CASSQEGSGTNYGYTF. For the CDR3, the DNA is TGTGCCAGCAGCCAAGAGGGCAGTGGTACTAACTATGGCTACACCTTC.

J is TRBJ1-5 and V is TRBV5-5; D is possibly TRBD1 (5 bases). The germline V and J ends were trimmed by 1 base and 5 bases, with 10 bases remaining between them. CDR1 and CDR2 from the germline V gene are SGHKS and YYEKEE (reference sequence). The CDR3 length is 14 residues. The DNA for the CDR3 is TGTGCCAGCAGCTTGCAGGGCGGGGATCAGCCCCAGCATTTT. The encoded protein is CASSLQGGDQPQHF.

The rearrangement uses TRBV28 and TRBJ2-6; 7 nucleotides agree with TRBD1. With V trimmed by 2 bases and J by 1 base, 2 bases remained unmatched. CDR3 length equals 16 residues. Germline V lookup: CDR1 MDHEN, CDR2 SYDVKM. CDR3 DNA sequence: TGTGCCAGCAGTTTAACAGGGGTATCTGGGGCCAACGTCCTGACTTTC. Translating gives CASSLTGVSGANVLTF.

CDR3 sequence reads: CASSLAGGRETQYF. Written as DNA, the CDR3 is TGTGCCAGCAGCTTAGCGGGAGGTCGGGAGACCCAGTACTTC. The J gene is TRBJ2-5, the V gene TRBV5-4; TRBD2 matches 9 bases. The CDR3 sequence is 14 residues long. V was pared by 2 bases and J by 5 bases, with 4 bases of the junction left unmatched. Per germline, CDR1 SGHNT and CDR2 YYREEE (reference sequence).

This clone was detected a few times. This chain joins TRBV24-1 and TRBJ2-1; TRBD1 agrees at 10 bases. J gave up 6 bases and V 0 bases, and 4 bases lay outside the gene matches. The CDR3 runs 16 residues. CDR1 KGHDR and CDR2 SFDVKD come from the germline V gene. CDR3 sequence: CATSDLRDRGSNEQFF. CDR3 sequence (DNA): TGTGCCACCAGTGATTTGCGGGACAGGGGTTCCAATGAGCAGTTCTTC.

This clone was counted between two and nine times. The J gene is TRBJ1-1, the V gene TRBV5-1, with a possible D match to TRBD1 (6 bases). V was trimmed by 3 bases and J by 5 bases, leaving 11 bases between them. The CDR3 extends over 13 amino acids. Germline V CDR1 and CDR2: SGHRS, YFSETQ. CDR3 nucleotide sequence: TGCGCCAGCAGCTACGAGGGGGAAACTGAAGCTTTCTTT. Protein product: CASSYEGETEAFF.

The V and J genes are TRBV29-1 and TRBJ2-7; maybe TRBD1 (6 bases). The germline gives CDR1 SQVTM, CDR2 ANQGSEA. V was pared by 6 bases and J by 3 bases, with 21 bases between. This CDR3 region has 15 residues. The chain's CDR3 is CSVANTQGYGYEQYF. The CDR3 DNA reads TGCAGCGTGGCGAACACACAGGGTTACGGCTACGAGCAGTACTTC.